The 30 T cell receptor beta chains presented below share a single source sample, sequenced in a study of T cells in Graves' hyperthyroidism and ophthalmopathy. RNA transcripts yielded amplified TCR beta CDR3 regions. The HTBI primer set was used in a first-round RT-PCR of the TCR CDR3. TCRdb redid the calling of the multiplex PCR reads with MiXCR, one entry per CDR3 protein. The sample contains roughly 180,000 distinct CDR3 sequences, 9.4% of which appear only once. Sequenced input: blood. The source is a young woman with Graves' hyperthyroidism that later progressed to Graves' ophthalmopathy.

This clonotype has at least ten counts. The chain recombines TRBV5-5 with TRBJ2-1; D possibly corresponds to TRBD1 (7 bases). The V and J ends lost 0 bases and 0 bases respectively, with 13 bases between them. Looked up from germline, CDR1 is SGHKS and CDR2 is YYEKEE (reference sequence). There are 17 residues in the CDR3. The CDR3 sequence is CASSLAEGAGSYNEQFF. In nucleotides, the CDR3 is TGTGCCAGCAGCTTGGCGGAGGGGGCGGGCTCCTACAATGAGCAGTTCTTC. Using reference TRBV5-5 and TRBJ2-1 for the parts outside the CDR3, the full variable domain is DAGVTQSPTHLIKTRGQQVTLRCSPISGHKSVSWYQQVLGQGPQFIFQYYEKEERGRGNFPDRFSARQFPNYSSELNVNALLLGDSALYLCASSLAEGAGSYNEQFFGPGTRLTVL.

This clonotype was counted ten times or more. This rearrangement joins TRBV20-1 to TRBJ1-6; D not resolved. The CDR3 covers 15 residues. The V gene lost 6 bases and the J gene lost 7 bases, with 19 bases spanning the gap. Germline V gene lookup returns CDR1 DFQATT and CDR2 SNEGSKA (reference sequence). CDR3 protein: CSAPPGPERNSPLHF. CDR3 in DNA: TGCAGTGCGCCCCCGGGCCCAGAGCGCAATTCACCCCTCCACTTT.

The chain uses TRBV5-4 and TRBJ2-1; D uncertain. V was pared by 5 bases and J by 5 bases, with 20 bases between. This CDR3 contains 16 residues. Germline-derived CDR1 and CDR2 are SGHNT and YYREEE (reference sequence). CDR3 region: CASSLFKWSANNEQFF. Here the CDR3 DNA reads TGTGCCAGCAGTTTGTTTAAGTGGTCTGCCAACAATGAGCAGTTCTTC.

This clonotype was seen more than once but under ten times. The rearrangement joins TRBV7-9 to TRBJ2-7; D possibly uses TRBD1 or TRBD2 (5 bases each). The CDR3 length is 17 residues. Germline CDR1 is SEHNR and CDR2 is FQNEAQ (reference sequence). V was shortened by 3 bases and J by 7 bases, with 25 bases between the two germline ends. Here the CDR3 DNA reads TGTGCCAGCAGCTTCGAAGCGCATAGCAAAGGGTGGGGGGAGCAGTACTTC. Translation: CASSFEAHSKGWGEQYF.

This clonotype was detected a few times. The rearrangement uses TRBV6-1 and TRBJ1-6; D may be TRBD1 (6 bases). This CDR3 is 17 amino acids long. V lost 3 bases, J lost 0 bases, and 12 bases lay in between. Germline V lookup: CDR1 MNHNS, CDR2 SASEGT. The DNA of the CDR3 is TGTGCCAGCAGTGATGTCACAGGGAGCTCCTATAATTCACCCCTCCACTTT. It is translated as CASSDVTGSSYNSPLHF.

This clonotype was seen repeatedly, ten times or more. The chain carries TRBV5-1 and TRBJ2-2, with 13 nucleotides matching TRBD2. Germline-derived CDR1 and CDR2 are SGHRS and YFSETQ. The CDR3 is 18 amino acids. The V gene end was trimmed by 4 bases and the J gene end by 5 bases; junction bases not matched to a gene: 11. CDR3 DNA: TGCGCCAGCAGCGAGACGACTAGCGGGAGGACTGGGACCGGGGAGCTGTTTTTT. Translating it yields CASSETTSGRTGTGELFF.

In its sample, this clonotype was seen many times. The rearrangement links TRBV6-1 to TRBJ1-2; D gene ambiguous. The CDR3 totals 13 residues. CDR1 MNHNS and CDR2 SASEGT come from the germline V gene. V was pared by 1 base and J by 4 bases, with 7 bases between. In DNA, the CDR3 is TGTGCCAGCAGTGAAGGTCGGGCCTATGGCTACACCTTC. It yields the protein CASSEGRAYGYTF.

V is TRBV4-1 and J is TRBJ2-7, with D perhaps matching TRBD2 (5 bases). The CDR3 contains 14 residues. Germline values: CDR1 MGHRA, CDR2 YSYEKL. The ends were cut back, 6 bases at V and 5 bases at J, with 17 bases in the middle. The CDR3 bases are TGCGCCAGCAGACAGCGGACCCTCGAGAACGAGCAGTACTTC. Protein: CASRQRTLENEQYF.

Ten or more counts support this clonotype. V usage is TRBV30 and J usage is TRBJ2-2, with TRBD1 identical over 8 bases. This CDR3 has 13 residues. V gave up 0 bases and J gave up 7 bases; unmatched junction bases: 1. Per germline, CDR1 GTSNPN and CDR2 SVGIG (reference sequence). The CDR3: CAWSVTGVGELFF. The CDR3 coding sequence is TGTGCCTGGAGTGTGACAGGGGTCGGGGAGCTGTTTTTT.

This rearrangement joins TRBV4-2 to TRBJ2-7; 10 bases map to TRBD2. This CDR3 spans 19 amino acids. Trimming cost V 0 bases and J 2 bases; bases outside gene matches: 13. The germline gives CDR1 LGHNA, CDR2 YNFKEQ. CDR3: CASSQDLLVLAGGTYEQYF. The CDR3 DNA sequence: TGTGCCAGCAGCCAAGATCTATTGGTATTAGCGGGAGGCACCTACGAGCAGTACTTC.

In this sample, this clonotype turned up many times. V gene TRBV5-6 combines with J gene TRBJ1-5; weak D call: TRBD1 (6 bases). This CDR3 region has 13 residues. The V end was cut by 4 bases, the J end by 7 bases, with 12 bases between. Germline lookup yields CDR1 SGHDT and CDR2 YYEEEE. The CDR3 protein is CASSEGERQPQHF. CDR3 in DNA: TGTGCCAGCAGCGAGGGGGAGCGGCAGCCCCAGCATTTT.

There are many counts of this clonotype. The V call is TRBV12-3 or TRBV12-4, the J call TRBJ2-3, with D possibly called TRBD1 or TRBD2 (5 bases each). The CDR3 consists of 16 residues. The V gene lost 4 bases and the J gene lost 1 base, with 15 bases spanning the gap. The CDR3: CASSSDMRGGTDTQYF. The CDR3 DNA sequence: TGTGCCAGCAGTTCGGATATGAGGGGTGGCACAGATACGCAGTATTTT.

This chain links TRBV12-5 with TRBJ2-1; 10 nucleotides match TRBD2. The trim removed 6 bases at V and 2 bases at J, leaving 7 bases unmatched. This CDR3 region has 16 residues. Germline V gene lookup returns CDR1 LGHNT and CDR2 FRNRAP. The CDR3 loop is CASGRELAGAYNEQFF. The CDR3 DNA sequence: TGTGCTAGTGGGCGGGAGCTAGCGGGAGCCTACAATGAGCAGTTCTTC.

This clonotype was found many times. The chain joins TRBV6-1 to TRBJ1-5; tentatively, D is TRBD1 (5 bases). Germline lookup yields CDR1 MNHNS and CDR2 SASEGT. The CDR3 has 15 residues. The V end was cut by 8 bases, the J end by 2 bases, with 16 bases between. The CDR3 DNA follows: TGTGCCAGCGGGGGGGGGGGTTCGGGCAATCAGCCCCAGCATTTT. Amino acids: CASGGGGSGNQPQHF.

This clonotype was picked up a small number of times. The gene calls are TRBV29-1 and TRBJ2-3; 8 bases match TRBD2. J lost 8 bases, V lost 4 bases, and 14 bases had no gene match. Germline CDR1 SQVTM, CDR2 ANQGSEA. The CDR3 runs to 15 residues. The CDR3 protein is CSVVPSAGGRGTQYF. In nucleotides, the CDR3 is TGCAGCGTTGTGCCTTCGGCGGGGGGCCGGGGTACGCAGTATTTT.

This clonotype was counted a few times. The rearrangement links TRBV25-1 to TRBJ2-1; D tentatively fits TRBD1 or TRBD2 (6 bases each). Germline values: CDR1 MGHDK, CDR2 SYGVNS. This CDR3 region has 16 residues. V was cut by 2 bases and J by 4 bases, with 15 bases left in between. The CDR3 reads CASSETGTGAYNEQFF. CDR3 nucleotide sequence: TGTGCCAGCAGTGAAACTGGGACGGGGGCTTACAATGAGCAGTTCTTC.

This clonotype was counted only a few times. A much larger clone differs from this one at a single base, so this may be a read error. Since the CDR3 does not end with the conserved phenylalanine or tryptophan, this likely comes from a read error. This CDR3 is CASSPARGAYEQYL. Here the CDR3 DNA reads TGTGCCAGCAGTCCCGCCCGAGGGGCTTACGAGCAGTACCTC. The chain employs TRBV6-1 and TRBJ2-7; the D call may be TRBD1 or TRBD2 (5 bases each). Trimming pared 5 bases from V and 4 bases from J, leaving 15 bases between. The length of the CDR3 is 14 residues. CDR1 and CDR2 from the germline V gene are MNHNS and SASEGT.

The sample holds many counts of this clonotype. V and J are TRBV18 and TRBJ1-2, with a weak D call TRBD1 (6 bases). The CDR3 extends over 15 amino acids. The ends were cut back, 4 bases at V and 3 bases at J, with 15 bases in the middle. Germline V gene data show CDR1 as KGHSH and CDR2 as LQKENI. This CDR3 is CASSLSGRGDYGYTF. Written as DNA, the CDR3 is TGTGCCAGCTCACTCAGCGGCAGGGGTGACTATGGCTACACCTTC.

The genes are TRBV29-1 and TRBJ2-2; 9 nucleotides agree with TRBD2. The CDR3 has 16 amino acids. Germline V lookup: CDR1 SQVTM, CDR2 ANQGSEA. Trimming took 1 base from V and 2 from J; bases not matched to a gene: 5. CDR3 amino acids: CSVEGAGGRNTGELFF. The CDR3 nucleotides read TGCAGCGTTGAAGGCGCGGGAGGGCGAAACACCGGGGAGCTGTTTTTT.

This clonotype was observed at least ten times. V is TRBV11-2 and J is TRBJ2-7, with 8 bases aligning to TRBD2. With V trimmed by 4 bases and J by 3 bases, 5 bases remained unmatched. CDR1 SGHAT and CDR2 FQNNGV come from the germline V gene. This CDR3 has 14 residues. The CDR3 sequence: CASSSLAGRYEQYF. The CDR3 bases are TGTGCCAGCAGCTCGTTAGCGGGACGCTACGAGCAGTACTTC.

V gene TRBV12-3 or TRBV12-4 combines with J gene TRBJ1-2, with D maybe TRBD1 (6 bases). The CDR3 totals 15 residues. V shed 6 bases and J shed 1 base, with 15 bases lying between them. In DNA form, the CDR3 reads TGTGCCAGCAGGAGGGGGGGCAGCCTTAACTATGGCTACACCTTC. Translated, it gives CASRRGGSLNYGYTF.

Worth noting for this clonotype: A much larger clonotype is one base distant, so this may be a read error. The CDR3 DNA reads TGTGCCGGCACAACGGGGACCCCCGGGGAGCTGTTTTTT. Amino acid sequence: CAGTTGTPGELFF. The chain is built from TRBV2 and TRBJ2-2; D could derive from TRBD1 or TRBD2 (5 bases each). CDR3 size: 13 residues. The V gene lost 11 bases and the J gene lost 6 bases, with 16 bases spanning the gap. The germline CDR1 and CDR2 sequences are SNHLY and FYNNEI.

V is TRBV28 and J is TRBJ2-5, with 12 positions matching TRBD2. Germline V gene lookup returns CDR1 MDHEN and CDR2 SYDVKM. CDR3 length: 15 amino acids. With V trimmed by 6 bases and J by 1 base, 3 bases remained unmatched. CDR3 amino acids: CASSQTSGGQETQYF. In nucleotides, the CDR3 is TGTGCCAGCAGCCAGACTAGCGGGGGCCAAGAGACCCAGTACTTC.

This chain connects TRBV11-2 to TRBJ2-7, with 11 bases aligning to TRBD1. CDR3 length equals 17 residues. Germline CDR1 SGHAT, CDR2 FQNNGV. J lost 6 bases, V lost 3 bases, and 13 bases had no gene match. The CDR3 DNA reads TGTGCCAGCAGCTTTCGGACAGGGGGCCTTTCCGGCTCCGAGCAGTACTTC. Translated: CASSFRTGGLSGSEQYF.

This clonotype was seen at least ten times. CDR3 amino acids: CASSPADSMNTEAFF. DNA of the CDR3: TGTGCCAGCTCACCAGCGGACAGCATGAACACTGAAGCTTTCTTT. V gene TRBV18 combines with J gene TRBJ1-1, with D tentatively TRBD1 (6 bases). The V end was cut by 2 bases, the J end by 0 bases, with 10 bases between. In germline, CDR1 is KGHSH, CDR2 LQKENI. The length of the CDR3 is 15 residues. Drawing the rest from reference TRBV18 and TRBJ1-1, the complete variable domain is NAGVMQNPRHLVRRRGQEARLRCSPMKGHSHVYWYRQLPEEGLKFMVYLQKENIIDESGMPKERFSAEFPKEGPSILRIQQVVRGDSAAYFCASSPADSMNTEAFFGQGTRLTVV.

The V call is TRBV5-6, the J call TRBJ2-7; D is uncertain. V was trimmed by 1 base and J by 2 bases, leaving 4 bases between them. The CDR3 is made up of 12 amino acids. From germline, CDR1 is SGHDT and CDR2 YYEEEE. The CDR3 DNA reads as TGTGCCAGCAGCTTGTTGCCCTACGAGCAGTACTTC. Amino acids: CASSLLPYEQYF.

This clonotype was seen at least ten times. In nucleotides, the CDR3 is TGTGCCAGCAGTTTTTCAAGGAATTCACCCCTCCACTTT. Its protein is CASSFSRNSPLHF. V usage is TRBV28 and J usage is TRBJ1-6; the D is unclear. V was pared by 3 bases and J by 7 bases, with 7 bases between. Germline CDR1 and CDR2: MDHEN and SYDVKM. This CDR3 comprises 13 residues.

The chain joins TRBV6-1 to TRBJ2-7; TRBD2 agrees at 14 bases. The V and J ends lost 7 bases and 9 bases, in that order; junction bases with no gene match: 29. Germline V gene sequence: CDR1 MNHNS, CDR2 SASEGT. The CDR3 consists of 21 residues. DNA of the CDR3: TGTGCCAGCAATCCGACACCCGGGACTAGCGGGAGAAGGGGCTCCATAAGGTGGCAGTACTTC. Residues: CASNPTPGTSGRRGSIRWQYF.

This clonotype has ten or more counts. This chain links TRBV12-3 or TRBV12-4 with TRBJ1-5, with 9 bases fitting TRBD1. This CDR3 is 15 amino acids long. V was pared by 6 bases and J by 0 bases, with 3 bases of the junction left unmatched. Here the CDR3 reads CASSKTGGSNQPQHF. The DNA of the CDR3 is TGTGCCAGCAGCAAGACAGGGGGTAGCAATCAGCCCCAGCATTTT.

The rearrangement joins TRBV6-1 to TRBJ2-4; 7 bases are a match to TRBD1. The junction had 13 bases not matched to a gene; V was cut back by 5 bases and J by 0 bases. CDR3 size: 18 residues. Germline values: CDR1 MNHNS, CDR2 SASEGT. The CDR3 sequence: CASSFDRDDLIAKNIQYF. The CDR3, as DNA: TGTGCCAGCAGTTTTGACAGGGACGATTTAATAGCCAAAAACATTCAGTACTTC.